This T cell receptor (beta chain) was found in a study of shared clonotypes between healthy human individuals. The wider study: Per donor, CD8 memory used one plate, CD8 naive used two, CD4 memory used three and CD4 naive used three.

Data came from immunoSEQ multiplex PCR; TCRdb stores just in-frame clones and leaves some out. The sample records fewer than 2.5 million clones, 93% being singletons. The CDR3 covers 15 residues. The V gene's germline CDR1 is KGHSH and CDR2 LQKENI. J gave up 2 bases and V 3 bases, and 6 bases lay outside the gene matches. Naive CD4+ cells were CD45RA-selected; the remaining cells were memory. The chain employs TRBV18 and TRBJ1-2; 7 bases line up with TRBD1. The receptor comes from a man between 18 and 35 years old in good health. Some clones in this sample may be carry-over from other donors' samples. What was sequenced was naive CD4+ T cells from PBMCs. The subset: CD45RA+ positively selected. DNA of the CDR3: TGTGCCAGCTCACCCTATACAGGGGCCAACTATGGCTACACCTTC. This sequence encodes CASSPYTGANYGYTF.